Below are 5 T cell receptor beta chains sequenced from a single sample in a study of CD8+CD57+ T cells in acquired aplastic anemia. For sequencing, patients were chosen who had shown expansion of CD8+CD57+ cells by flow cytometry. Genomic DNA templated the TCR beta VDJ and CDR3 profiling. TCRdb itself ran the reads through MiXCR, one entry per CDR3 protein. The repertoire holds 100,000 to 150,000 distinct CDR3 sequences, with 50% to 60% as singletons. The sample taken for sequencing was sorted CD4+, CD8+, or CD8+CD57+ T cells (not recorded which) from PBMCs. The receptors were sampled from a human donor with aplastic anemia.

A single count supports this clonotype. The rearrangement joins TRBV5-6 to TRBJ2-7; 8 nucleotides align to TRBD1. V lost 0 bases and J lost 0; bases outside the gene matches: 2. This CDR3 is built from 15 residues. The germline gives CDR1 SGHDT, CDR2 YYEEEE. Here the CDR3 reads CASSLGGQVSYEQYF. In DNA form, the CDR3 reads TGTGCCAGCAGCTTGGGGGGACAGGTCTCCTACGAGCAGTACTTC.

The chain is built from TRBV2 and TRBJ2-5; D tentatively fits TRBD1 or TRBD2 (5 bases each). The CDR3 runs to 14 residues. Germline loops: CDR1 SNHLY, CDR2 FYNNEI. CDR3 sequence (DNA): TGTGCTAGAGACGGAACCGGGGCACAAGAGACCCAGTACTTC. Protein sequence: CARDGTGAQETQYF.

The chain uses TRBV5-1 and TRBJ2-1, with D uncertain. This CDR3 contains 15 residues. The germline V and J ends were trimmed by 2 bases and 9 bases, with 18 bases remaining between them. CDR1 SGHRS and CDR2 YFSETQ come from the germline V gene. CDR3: CASSFGSGRNLEQFF. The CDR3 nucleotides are TGCGCCAGCAGCTTCGGTTCCGGACGTAACCTTGAGCAGTTCTTC.

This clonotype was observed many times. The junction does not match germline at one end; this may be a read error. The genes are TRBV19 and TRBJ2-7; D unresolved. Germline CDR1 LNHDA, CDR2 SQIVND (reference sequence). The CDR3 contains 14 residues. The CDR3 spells CVSSLRSKRYEQYF. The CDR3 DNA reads TGTGTCAGTAGTCTTAGATCAAAGAGGTACGAGCAGTACTTC. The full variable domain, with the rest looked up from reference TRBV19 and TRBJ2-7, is DGGITQSPKYLFRKEGQNVTLSCEQNLNHDAMYWYRQDPGQGLRLIYYSQIVNDFQKGDIAEGYSVSREKKESFPLTVTSAQKNPTAFYLCVSSLRSKRYEQYFGPGTRLTVT.

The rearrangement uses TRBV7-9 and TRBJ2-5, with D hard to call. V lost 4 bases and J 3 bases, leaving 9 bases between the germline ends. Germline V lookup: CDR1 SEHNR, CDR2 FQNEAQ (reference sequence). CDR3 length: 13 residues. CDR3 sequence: CASSSPWEETQYF. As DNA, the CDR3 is TGTGCCAGCAGCTCCCCGTGGGAAGAGACCCAGTACTTC.